The 3 T cell receptor beta chains below come from one sample, sequenced in a study of cytomegalovirus exposure and HLA in healthy donors. Both 60 Vbeta primers and 13 Jbeta primers went into the PCR. The table came from immunoSEQ multiplex PCR; TCRdb's copy has only in-frame clones and leaves some out. The table includes 150,000 or so clones, about 72% detected once. Sequenced sample: PBMCs. These receptors all stem from a human donor in good health.

There are a few counts of this clone. The chain employs TRBV30 and TRBJ2-5, with TRBD1 matching over 9 bases. Germline CDR1 and CDR2: GTSNPN and SVGIG (reference sequence). The length of the CDR3 is 15 residues. The trim removed 7 bases at V and 1 base at J, leaving 10 bases unmatched. CDR3 region: CAYSPGQGAQETQYF. DNA of the CDR3: TGTGCCTATTCACCGGGACAGGGAGCCCAAGAGACCCAGTACTTC.

The J gene is TRBJ2-3, the V gene TRBV18; weak D call: TRBD2 (5 bases). The CDR3 length is 17 residues. Germline-derived CDR1 and CDR2 are KGHSH and LQKENI. V lost 3 bases to trimming and J lost 0 bases, with 16 bases between them. For the CDR3, the DNA is TGTGCCAGCTCACCGGAGGTCAGATCCGGGAGCACAGATACGCAGTATTTT. Translation: CASSPEVRSGSTDTQYF.

V and J are TRBV6-6 and TRBJ1-2, with TRBD1 as a possible D gene (5 bases). Deletions cut 0 bases from V and 6 bases from J, with 8 bases between. Per the germline V gene, CDR1 is MNHNY and CDR2 is SVGAGI (reference sequence). The CDR3 has 13 amino acids. In DNA, the CDR3 is TGTGCCAGCAGTTACTCGTCGGACAATGGCTACACCTTC. It specifies CASSYSSDNGYTF.